The sequence of this TCR beta chain was determined in a study of cytomegalovirus exposure and HLA in healthy donors. The CDR3 totals 13 residues. The ends were cut back, 6 bases at V and 1 base at J, with 7 bases in the middle. Looked up from germline, CDR1 is SNHLY and CDR2 is FYNNEI. Study results and limitations: Compared with the approximately 680-donor mean, an Asian-associated ancestry cluster reportedly had fewer N-insertions, according to a later analysis.

In the PCR, 60 Vbeta and 13 Jbeta primers were used. Method: immunoSEQ multiplex PCR; TCRdb's copy keeps in-frame clones and lacks some. The sample holds roughly 180,000 clones, 80% to 85% seen once. A note on this clone: Its antigen is unknown.

The TCR was taken from a man under 40 in good health and CMV-seronegative. Sequencing was done on a sample of PBMCs. This chain links TRBV2 with TRBJ1-3; no definite D call. The CDR3 spells CASRDTSGNTIYF. The CDR3 nucleotides are TGTGCCAGCAGAGACACATCTGGAAACACCATATATTTT.